The entry below describes one TCR beta chain. Its specificity is not known. Using RNA transcripts, the TCR beta CDR3 regions were amplified. Second-round multiplex PCR followed a first-round RT-PCR using HTBI primers. TCRdb called the multiplex PCR reads again in MiXCR, with one record for every CDR3 protein. The sample records some 750,000 distinct CDR3 sequences, approximately 40% being singletons. Diagnosis relied on clinical symptoms, serum thyroxine, TRAb, thyroid ultrasound and orbital computed tomography. The ends were cut back, 8 bases at V and 1 base at J, with 15 bases in the middle. Germline V lookup: CDR1 SGDLS, CDR2 YYNGEE. CDR3 size: 14 residues. The record originates from a study of Graves' ophthalmopathy and Graves' hyperthyroidism. Findings and caveats of the study: Using 13 signatures, a model distinguished ophthalmopathy from stable hyperthyroidism, reaching around 90% sensitivity and about 81% specificity. Clonotypes were expanded in thyroid at above 0.001 frequency, and most also appeared in blood.

The TCR comes from an adult man with Graves' ophthalmopathy. Sequenced material: peripheral blood. The chain uses TRBV9 and TRBJ1-2; D not certain. The CDR3 here is CASSIAELNYGYTF. The CDR3 region has the DNA TGTGCCAGTAGTATTGCGGAGCTTAACTATGGCTACACCTTC.